What follows are 30 T cell receptor beta chains derived from one specimen sequenced in a study of cytomegalovirus exposure and HLA in healthy donors. This PCR relied on a set of 60 Vbeta primers and 13 Jbeta primers. Clones were sequenced by immunoSEQ multiplex PCR, and TCRdb holds only the in-frame ones, with some missing. The sample carries about 160,000 clones, 79% recorded once. The sequenced sample was PBMCs. Receptors were obtained from a man aged 40-55 years in good health and CMV-seronegative.

This clone appeared a single time. A read error may produce the germline difference seen at one junction end. This chain uses TRBV4-1 with TRBJ1-2; D is undetermined. CDR1 and CDR2 (germline): MGHRA, YSYEKL. The CDR3 runs 11 residues. CDR3 DNA: TGCGCCAGCAGCCAAGAAGGTACAGACAACTTC. It translates to CASSQEGTDNF.

The V call is TRBV7-2, the J call TRBJ2-5; 9 bases agree with TRBD2. The J segment lost 3 bases and the V segment lost 5 bases, leaving 4 bases of the junction unmatched. Germline V gene lookup returns CDR1 SGHTA and CDR2 FQGNSA. This CDR3 spans 14 amino acids. This CDR3 is CASSAQRGEETQYF. The CDR3, as DNA: TGTGCCAGCAGCGCCCAGCGGGGGGAAGAGACCCAGTACTTC.

The V and J genes are TRBV18 and TRBJ2-5; D is perhaps TRBD2 (5 bases). The V gene lost 0 bases and the J gene lost 5 bases, with 13 bases spanning the gap. The CDR3 length is 15 residues. The germline CDR1 and CDR2 sequences are KGHSH and LQKENI. In DNA, the CDR3 is TGTGCCAGCTCACCACCGGGCAGGCGAGGGGAGACCCAGTACTTC. Protein sequence: CASSPPGRRGETQYF. The full variable domain, rest sourced from reference TRBV18 and TRBJ2-5, is NAGVMQNPRHLVRRRGQEARLRCSPMKGHSHVYWYRQLPEEGLKFMVYLQKENIIDESGMPKERFSAEFPKEGPSILRIQQVVRGDSAAYFCASSPPGRRGETQYFGPGTRLLVL.

The chain carries TRBV6-6 and TRBJ2-3; 12 nucleotides agree with TRBD1. The CDR3 contains 16 residues. Germline loops: CDR1 MNHNY, CDR2 SVGAGI (reference sequence). V shed 2 bases, J shed 2 bases, and the junction held 2 bases outside the gene matches. CDR3 loop: CASSYGTGGVTDTQYF. The CDR3 bases are TGTGCCAGCAGTTACGGGACAGGGGGCGTCACAGATACGCAGTATTTT.

The chain has TRBV28 and TRBJ2-5; 7 nucleotides match TRBD2. The end of the DNA aligns better with TRBJ2-7, so the J call may be wrong. The CDR3 contains 13 residues. CDR1 and CDR2 from the germline V gene are MDHEN and SYDVKM. The CDR3 loop is CAIASGASYEQYF. The CDR3 DNA reads as TGTGCCATCGCTAGCGGAGCCTCCTACGAGCAGTACTTC.

The J gene is TRBJ2-5, the V gene TRBV4-3; 10 nucleotides line up with TRBD1. The trim removed 3 bases at V and 11 bases at J, leaving 12 bases unmatched. The germline V gene has CDR1 LGHNA and CDR2 YSLEER. The CDR3 spans 15 residues. In nucleotides, the CDR3 is TGCGCCAGCAGCCAGGCTCTAGCCGGGACAGGGGAGCAGTACTTC. This codes for CASSQALAGTGEQYF.

The chain's CDR3 is CASSLPSGESSYEQYF. The CDR3 DNA reads TGTGCCAGCAGTTTGCCTAGCGGGGAGAGCTCCTACGAGCAGTACTTC. This sequence joins TRBV28 and TRBJ2-7; 9 nucleotides match TRBD2. The CDR3 extends over 16 amino acids. Germline V gives CDR1 MDHEN, CDR2 SYDVKM. Trimming removed 3 bases from V and 0 bases from J; junction bases left unmatched: 6.

The J gene is TRBJ1-1, the V gene TRBV15; D call uncertain. CDR1 LNHNV and CDR2 YYDKDF come from the germline V gene (reference sequence). Trimming cost V 5 bases and J 1 base, with 14 bases left between them. The CDR3 is 15 residues long. The CDR3 nucleotides read TGTGCCACCAGCGCAAGAGGTACCAGGAACACTGAAGCTTTCTTT. It encodes CATSARGTRNTEAFF.

V usage is TRBV30 and J usage is TRBJ2-5; 8 bases are shared with TRBD2. The trim removed 1 base at V and 7 bases at J, leaving 14 bases unmatched. This CDR3 has 16 amino acids. Germline CDR1 reads GTSNPN; CDR2 reads SVGIG (reference sequence). The CDR3 bases are TGTGCCTGGAGTGAAGGCGGGAGGTCTGGCGCAAGGACCCAGTACTTC. Its protein is CAWSEGGRSGARTQYF. The complete variable domain, with remaining parts taken from reference TRBV30 and TRBJ2-5, reads SQTIHQWPATLVQPVGSPLSLECTVEGTSNPNLYWYRQAAGRGLQLLFYSVGIGQISSEVPQNLSASRPQDRQFILSSKKLLLSDSGFYLCAWSEGGRSGARTQYFGPGTRLLVL.

The rearrangement joins TRBV28 to TRBJ2-1; the match to TRBD1 covers 7 bases. Germline assignment: CDR1 MDHEN and CDR2 SYDVKM. The CDR3 loop spans 14 amino acids. V shed 6 bases, J shed 3 bases, and the junction held 5 bases outside the gene matches. The CDR3 region is CASRRTGNYNEQFF. CDR3 coding DNA: TGTGCCAGCAGAAGGACAGGAAACTACAATGAGCAGTTCTTC.

The chain recombines TRBV13 with TRBJ1-1; 8 nucleotides agree with TRBD1. Germline CDR1 reads PRHDT; CDR2 reads FYEKMQ (reference sequence). This CDR3 is 15 amino acids long. Trimming cost V 8 bases and J 1 base; bases outside gene matches: 9. The CDR3 nucleotides are TGTGCCAGCCGACAGGGGAGGGCGAGGAACACTGAAGCTTTCTTT. It codes for CASRQGRARNTEAFF.

The J gene is TRBJ2-1, the V gene TRBV5-4, with 7 bases that match TRBD1. There are 12 residues in the CDR3. V lost 10 bases, J lost 6 bases, and 7 bases stayed unmatched. Germline lookup yields CDR1 SGHNT and CDR2 YYREEE (reference sequence). CDR3 sequence (DNA): TGTGCCGGCCGGGACAGTACCAATGAGCAGTTCTTC. It codes for CAGRDSTNEQFF.

The gene calls are TRBV28 and TRBJ1-5; D ambiguous. Germline values: CDR1 MDHEN, CDR2 SYDVKM. This CDR3 is built from 16 residues. Deletions cut 3 bases from V and 9 bases from J, with 21 bases between. This chain's CDR3 is CASSFPGEVVLRPQHF. DNA for the CDR3: TGTGCCAGCAGTTTCCCCGGGGAGGTAGTCCTAAGGCCCCAGCATTTT.

CDR3 DNA sequence: TGCGCCAGCAGCTTCAGAGGGGCCGGGAGTGGGCTTCAAGAGACCCAGTACTTC. Its translation is CASSFRGAGSGLQETQYF. The gene calls are TRBV5-1 and TRBJ2-5; D possibly corresponds to TRBD2 (6 bases). Per germline, CDR1 SGHRS and CDR2 YFSETQ. The CDR3 covers 18 residues. Between the trimmed V and J ends, which lost 2 bases and 2 bases, there was a span of 22 bases.

V gene TRBV30 combines with J gene TRBJ1-5, with D perhaps TRBD1 (5 bases). With 4 bases removed from V and 4 bases from J, the gap between germline ends came to 11 bases. Germline V gene lookup returns CDR1 GTSNPN and CDR2 SVGIG (reference sequence). This CDR3 spans 13 amino acids. The CDR3 nucleotides are TGTGCCTGGACGGGGGGGGAGAATCAGCCCCAGCATTTT. Its translation: CAWTGGENQPQHF.

The chain recombines TRBV11-2 with TRBJ2-5; maybe TRBD1 (6 bases). Germline CDR1 and CDR2: SGHAT and FQNNGV. This CDR3 contains 15 residues. The germline V and J ends were trimmed by 1 base and 4 bases, with 13 bases remaining between them. This chain's CDR3 is CASSLVWGLGETQYF. CDR3 bases: TGTGCCAGCAGCTTAGTTTGGGGGCTGGGAGAGACCCAGTACTTC.

The rearrangement links TRBV19 to TRBJ1-2; D unresolved. CDR1 and CDR2 from the germline V gene are LNHDA and SQIVND (reference sequence). The germline V and J ends were trimmed by 6 bases and 7 bases, with 15 bases remaining between them. This CDR3 has 13 amino acids. The CDR3 protein is CASRMGSRGGYTF. The DNA of the CDR3 is TGTGCCAGTAGGATGGGATCGCGGGGTGGCTACACCTTC.

The chain combines TRBV7-9 with TRBJ2-7; 9 positions agree with TRBD1. The germline gives CDR1 SEHNR, CDR2 FQNEAQ (reference sequence). V gave up 3 bases and J gave up 2 bases; unmatched junction bases: 5. This CDR3 is 15 amino acids long. This chain's CDR3 is CASSFGQGSPYEQYF. The CDR3 DNA reads as TGTGCCAGCAGCTTCGGACAGGGGTCACCCTACGAGCAGTACTTC.

This clone has just one count. The chain recombines TRBV28 with TRBJ1-5, with 8 bases identical to TRBD1. CDR1 is MDHEN, CDR2 SYDVKM, per germline. V dropped 8 bases and J dropped 2; count of bases not matched to a gene: 11. This CDR3 has 16 residues. CDR3 protein: CASSPRTGLGNQPQHF. The DNA for the CDR3 is TGTGCCAGCTCCCCCCGGACAGGGCTGGGCAATCAGCCCCAGCATTTT.

The chain links TRBV4-1 to TRBJ2-1; 8 bases match TRBD2. Germline values: CDR1 MGHRA, CDR2 YSYEKL. This CDR3 spans 16 amino acids. Trimming at V came to 0 bases and at J to 8 bases, leaving 9 bases not matched to a gene. This CDR3 is CASSQELSGRSDEQFF. CDR3 nucleotides: TGCGCCAGCAGCCAAGAATTGAGCGGGAGATCGGATGAGCAGTTCTTC.

The chain is built from TRBV21-1 and TRBJ2-2; the table gives TRBD1 as D, unverified against the DNA. TRBV21-1 is deemed a pseudogene. The CDR3 has 14 amino acids. The CDR3 nucleotides are TGTGCCAGCAGCAAAGGACAGGCTACCGGGGAGCTGTTTTTT. This encodes CASSKGQATGELFF.

This clone has only a few counts. This chain connects TRBV7-9 to TRBJ1-2; possible D gene TRBD1, 5 bases. This CDR3 spans 12 amino acids. From germline, CDR1 is SEHNR and CDR2 FQNEAQ (reference sequence). With 5 bases removed from V and 9 bases from J, the gap between germline ends came to 13 bases. The CDR3: CASSPGQGCYTF. In nucleotides, the CDR3 is TGTGCCAGCAGCCCAGGCCAGGGCTGCTACACCTTC.

Only a few counts were recorded for this clone. Sequence at one end of the junction differs from germline and may be a read error. The J gene is TRBJ2-2, the V gene TRBV7-9; 7 bases align to TRBD1. The germline gives CDR1 SEHNR, CDR2 FQNEAQ (reference sequence). The CDR3 extends over 17 amino acids. Written as DNA, the CDR3 is TGTTCCAGCAGCCCCCAGACAGGGACCCCTTCCACCGGGGAGCTGTTTTTT. This codes for CSSSPQTGTPSTGELFF.

This clone has a handful of counts. Other nucleotide sequences from this sample produce the same CDR3. CDR3 sequence: CASSKLAGSYNEQFF. CDR3 sequence (DNA): TGTGCCAGCAGCAAACTAGCGGGGTCCTACAATGAGCAGTTCTTC. The chain links TRBV28 to TRBJ2-1; 10 bases are shared with TRBD2. The germline CDR1 and CDR2 sequences are MDHEN and SYDVKM. This CDR3 region has 15 residues. The junction had 3 bases not matched to a gene; V was cut back by 6 bases and J by 1 base.

V is TRBV29-1 and J is TRBJ2-7, with D maybe TRBD1 (6 bases). CDR3 size: 14 residues. Germline V CDR1 and CDR2: SQVTM, ANQGSEA. V shed 6 bases and J shed 1 base, with 16 bases lying between them. CDR3 sequence: CSVPGQRVSYEQYF. CDR3 DNA sequence: TGCAGCGTCCCTGGACAGAGAGTTTCCTACGAGCAGTACTTC.

This clone was seen only once. The chain links TRBV7-9 to TRBJ1-6; 9 bases are shared with TRBD1. V lost 1 base to trimming and J lost 6 bases; unmatched junction nucleotides: 4. The V gene's germline CDR1 is SEHNR and CDR2 FQNEAQ (reference sequence). This CDR3 is 16 amino acids long. For the CDR3, the DNA is TGTGCCAGCAGCTTAGGACAGGGGGTTTTTAATTCACCCCTCCACTTT. This sequence encodes CASSLGQGVFNSPLHF.

There are a few counts of this clone. The rearrangement links TRBV28 to TRBJ1-1, with D tentatively TRBD1 (6 bases). Per germline, CDR1 MDHEN and CDR2 SYDVKM. With 3 bases removed from V and 8 bases from J, the gap between germline ends came to 10 bases. There are 12 residues in the CDR3. CDR3 DNA: TGTGCCAGCAGTTTTGGGGGCATGGAAGCTTTCTTT. Its protein is CASSFGGMEAFF.

J is TRBJ2-1 and V is TRBV28; D is ambiguous. The germline CDR1 and CDR2 sequences are MDHEN and SYDVKM. The CDR3 sequence is 12 residues long. The V end lost 4 bases, the J end lost 5 bases, and 6 bases lay between the germline ends. CDR3 nucleotides: TGTGCCAGCAGTTCATCCAACAATGAGCAGTTCTTC. This codes for CASSSSNNEQFF.

The chain has TRBV6-5 and TRBJ2-2, with D unclear. Germline CDR1 reads MNHEY; CDR2 reads SVGAGI. Trimming shortened V by 6 bases and J by 4 bases, and 15 bases separated the two germline ends. The CDR3 has 15 amino acids. CDR3 nucleotides: TGTGCCAGCAGGTCTCGTCAGGCCGTCACCGGGGAGCTGTTTTTT. Protein product: CASRSRQAVTGELFF.

This chain links TRBV29-1 with TRBJ2-3; D is possibly TRBD1 (6 bases). Germline CDR1 and CDR2: SQVTM and ANQGSEA. The V end was cut by 6 bases, the J end by 0 bases, with 10 bases between. The CDR3 runs to 13 residues. Here the CDR3 DNA reads TGCAGCGTACAGGGACGGAGCACAGATACGCAGTATTTT. This translates into CSVQGRSTDTQYF.